What follows is one TCR beta chain and its context. Its target is unknown. The sample originates from a study of Graves' ophthalmopathy and Graves' hyperthyroidism. The wider study: The authors defined stable hyperthyroidism as no ophthalmopathy within 18 months of follow-up. Study-wide points: Clonotypes were expanded in thyroid at above 0.001 frequency, and most also appeared in blood. Sensitivity reached 70.59% and specificity about 78% when the model predicted ophthalmopathy progression.

The germline gives CDR1 SQVTM, CDR2 ANQGSEA. CDR3 length equals 12 residues. Enrolled hyperthyroidism patients had a new diagnosis, a duration under 2 months, and an age of 18 to 65. RNA transcripts were the template, and TCR beta CDR3 regions were amplified from them. First-round RT-PCR relied on HTBI primers, and a second-round multiplex PCR came next. TCRdb re-analysed the multiplex PCR reads in MiXCR, keeping a single row per CDR3 protein. The repertoire holds a few hundred thousand distinct CDR3 sequences, with about 35% as singletons. This chain uses TRBV29-1 with TRBJ1-2, with a weak D call TRBD1 (6 bases). Sequenced input: peripheral blood or thyroid tissue (not recorded which). The sequence was obtained from an adult man with Graves' hyperthyroidism. CDR3 coding DNA: TGCAGTGAGAGCAGGGGACCCGGAGGCTACACCTTC. It codes for CSESRGPGGYTF.